This entry concerns a single T cell receptor beta chain. Antigen unknown. The CDR3 has 14 amino acids. Germline V lookup: CDR1 SEHNR, CDR2 FQNEAQ (reference sequence). Trimming took off 5 bases at V and 6 bases at J, with 17 bases between the two ends. The PCR ran on 60 Vbeta and 13 Jbeta primers. The method was immunoSEQ multiplex PCR; TCRdb's version includes in-frame clones alone and lacks a portion of them. Found here are around 140,000 clones, approximately 80% of them singletons; the top ten hold about 1.4%. This entry comes from a study of cytomegalovirus exposure and HLA in healthy donors. Study-wide results and limits: Data from an earlier analysis indicated that most TCR beta V segments were productive either about 90% or about 30% of the time. It was taken for granted in presence/absence analyses that sequencing depth across donors was roughly uniform. Researchers reported in a later analysis that a missense DCLRE1C variant was tied to TCR beta V- and J-gene trimming.

Sequencing was performed on PBMCs. This TCR derives from a man younger than 45 in good health and CMV-seropositive. This chain connects TRBV7-9 to TRBJ2-7, with a tentative D call TRBD2 (6 bases). CDR3 DNA: TGTGCCAGCAGCCCGGGAGACGTTAGGGTCGAGCAGTACTTC. This encodes CASSPGDVRVEQYF.